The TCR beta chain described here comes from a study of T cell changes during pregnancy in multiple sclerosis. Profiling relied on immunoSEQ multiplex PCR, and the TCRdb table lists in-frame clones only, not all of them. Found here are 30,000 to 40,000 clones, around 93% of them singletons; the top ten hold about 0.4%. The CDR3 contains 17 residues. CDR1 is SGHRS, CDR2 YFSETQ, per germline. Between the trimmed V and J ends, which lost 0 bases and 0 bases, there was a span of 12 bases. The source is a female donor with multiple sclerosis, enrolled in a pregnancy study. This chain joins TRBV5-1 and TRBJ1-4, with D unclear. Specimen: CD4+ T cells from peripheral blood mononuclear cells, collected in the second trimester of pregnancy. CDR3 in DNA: TGCGCCAGCAGCTTGGGTGATCCACCGGCAACTAATGAAAAACTGTTTTTT. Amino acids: CASSLGDPPATNEKLFF.